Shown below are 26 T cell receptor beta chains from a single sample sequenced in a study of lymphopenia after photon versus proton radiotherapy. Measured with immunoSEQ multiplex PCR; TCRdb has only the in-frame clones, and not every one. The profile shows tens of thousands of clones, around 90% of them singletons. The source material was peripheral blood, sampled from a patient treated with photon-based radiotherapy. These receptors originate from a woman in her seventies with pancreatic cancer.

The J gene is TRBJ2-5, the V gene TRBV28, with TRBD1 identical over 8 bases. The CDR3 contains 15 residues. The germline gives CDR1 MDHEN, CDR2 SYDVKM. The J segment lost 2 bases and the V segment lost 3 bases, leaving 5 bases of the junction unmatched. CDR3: CASSFFRTGQETQYF. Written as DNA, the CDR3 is TGTGCCAGCAGTTTTTTTCGGACAGGGCAAGAGACCCAGTACTTC.

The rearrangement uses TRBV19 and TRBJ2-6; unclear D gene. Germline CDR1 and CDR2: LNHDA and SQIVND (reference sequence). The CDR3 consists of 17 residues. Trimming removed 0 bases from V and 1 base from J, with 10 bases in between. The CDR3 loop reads CASSIEPTRSGANVLTF. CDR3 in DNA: TGTGCCAGTAGTATAGAACCTACACGGTCTGGGGCCAACGTCCTGACTTTC.

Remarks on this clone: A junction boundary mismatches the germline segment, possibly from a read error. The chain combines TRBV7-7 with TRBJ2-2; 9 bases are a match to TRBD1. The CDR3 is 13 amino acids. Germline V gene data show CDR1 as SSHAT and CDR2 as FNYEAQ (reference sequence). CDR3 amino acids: CASRGQGTGELFF. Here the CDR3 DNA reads TGTGCTAGCAGGGGACAGGGAACCGGGGAGCTGTTTTTT. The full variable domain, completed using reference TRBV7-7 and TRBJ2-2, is GAGVSQSPRYKVTKRGQDVTLRCDPISSHATLYWYQQALGQGPEFLTYFNYEAQPDKSGLPSDRFSAERPEGSISTLTIQRTEQRDSAMYRCASRGQGTGELFFGEGSRLTVL.

The CDR3 sequence is CASSLGGGVNTEAFF. The CDR3 DNA reads as TGTGCCAGCAGTTTAGGGGGTGGGGTGAACACTGAAGCTTTCTTT. The V and J genes are TRBV28 and TRBJ1-1; tentative D call: TRBD1 (5 bases). From germline, CDR1 is MDHEN and CDR2 SYDVKM. This CDR3 comprises 15 residues. The V end was cut by 2 bases, the J end by 0 bases, with 10 bases between.

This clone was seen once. The CDR3, as DNA: TGCGCCAGCAGCCAAGTTGGGTCTAGCGGGAGCACAGATACGCAGTATTTT. Translated: CASSQVGSSGSTDTQYF. The chain couples TRBV4-3 to TRBJ2-3; TRBD2 matches 8 bases. This CDR3 spans 17 amino acids. The germline CDR1 and CDR2 sequences are LGHNA and YSLEER. V lost 1 base, J lost 0 bases, and 6 bases stayed unmatched.

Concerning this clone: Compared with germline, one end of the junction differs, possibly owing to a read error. Written as DNA, the CDR3 is TGTGCTAGCAGCCCCAAGACTCGGGGGGCGTACAATGAGCAGTTCTTC. It is translated as CASSPKTRGAYNEQFF. The chain is built from TRBV7-7 and TRBJ2-1, with D perhaps matching TRBD2 (7 bases). The CDR3 is made up of 16 amino acids. In germline, CDR1 is SSHAT, CDR2 FNYEAQ (reference sequence).

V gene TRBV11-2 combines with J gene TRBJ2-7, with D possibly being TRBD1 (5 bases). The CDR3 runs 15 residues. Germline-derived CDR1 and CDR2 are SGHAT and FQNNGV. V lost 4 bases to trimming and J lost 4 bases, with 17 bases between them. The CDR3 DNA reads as TGTGCCAGCAGCTACCTTATGGGGCAGTCTTACGAGCAGTACTTC. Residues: CASSYLMGQSYEQYF.

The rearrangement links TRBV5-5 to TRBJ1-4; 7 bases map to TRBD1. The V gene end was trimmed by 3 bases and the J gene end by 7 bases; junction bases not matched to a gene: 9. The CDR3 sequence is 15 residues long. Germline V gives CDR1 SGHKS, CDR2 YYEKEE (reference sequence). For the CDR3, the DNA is TGTGCCAGCAGCTCCCCAGGGGGAGGAAGTGAAAAACTGTTTTTT. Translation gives CASSSPGGGSEKLFF.

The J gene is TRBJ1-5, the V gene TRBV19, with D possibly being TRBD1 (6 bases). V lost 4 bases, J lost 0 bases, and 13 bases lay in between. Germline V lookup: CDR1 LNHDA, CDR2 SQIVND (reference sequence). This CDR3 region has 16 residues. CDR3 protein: CASSTDRTYSNQPQHF. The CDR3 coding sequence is TGTGCCAGTAGTACCGACAGGACGTATAGCAATCAGCCCCAGCATTTT.

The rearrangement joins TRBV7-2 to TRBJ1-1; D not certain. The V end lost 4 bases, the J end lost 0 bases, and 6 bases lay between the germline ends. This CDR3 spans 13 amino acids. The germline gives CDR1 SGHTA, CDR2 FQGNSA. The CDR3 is CASSWGLNTEAFF. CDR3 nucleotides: TGTGCCAGCAGCTGGGGTCTGAACACTGAAGCTTTCTTT.

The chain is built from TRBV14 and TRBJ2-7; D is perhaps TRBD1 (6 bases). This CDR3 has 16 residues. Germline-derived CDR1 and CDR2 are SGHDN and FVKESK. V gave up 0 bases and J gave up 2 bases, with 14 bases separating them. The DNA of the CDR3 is TGTGCCAGCAGCCAAGATCGGAGGACAGCTGCCTACGAGCAGTACTTC. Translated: CASSQDRRTAAYEQYF.

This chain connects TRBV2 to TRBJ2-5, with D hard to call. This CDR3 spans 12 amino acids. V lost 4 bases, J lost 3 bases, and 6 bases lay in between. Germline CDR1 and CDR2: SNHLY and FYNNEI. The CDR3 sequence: CASSVAEETQYF. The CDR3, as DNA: TGTGCCAGCAGTGTAGCAGAAGAGACCCAGTACTTC.

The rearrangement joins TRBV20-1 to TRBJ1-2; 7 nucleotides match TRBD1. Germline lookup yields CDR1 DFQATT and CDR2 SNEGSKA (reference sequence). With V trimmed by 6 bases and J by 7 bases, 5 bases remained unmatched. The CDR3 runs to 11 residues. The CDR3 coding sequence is TGCAGTGCCGAGGGGGCTTTTGGCTACACCTTC. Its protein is CSAEGAFGYTF.

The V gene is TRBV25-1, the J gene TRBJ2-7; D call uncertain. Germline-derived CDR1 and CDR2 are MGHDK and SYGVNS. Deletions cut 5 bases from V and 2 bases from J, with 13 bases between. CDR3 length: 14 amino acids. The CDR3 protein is CASSFGRRPYEQYF. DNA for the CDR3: TGTGCCAGCAGTTTCGGACGTCGCCCCTACGAGCAGTACTTC.

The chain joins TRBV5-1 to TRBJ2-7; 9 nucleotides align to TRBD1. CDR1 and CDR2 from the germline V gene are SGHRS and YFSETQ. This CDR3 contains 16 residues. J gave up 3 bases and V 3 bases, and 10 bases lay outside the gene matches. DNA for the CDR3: TGCGCCAGCAGCTCCGGGGCGGGACAGGGATTCTACGAGCAGTACTTC. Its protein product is CASSSGAGQGFYEQYF.

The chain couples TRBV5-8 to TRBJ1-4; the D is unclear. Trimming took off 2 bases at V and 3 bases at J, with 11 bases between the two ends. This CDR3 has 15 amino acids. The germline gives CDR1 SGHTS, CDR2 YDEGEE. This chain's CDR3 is CASSFGGSANEKLFF. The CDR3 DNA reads TGTGCCAGCAGCTTCGGAGGGTCCGCTAATGAAAAACTGTTTTTT.

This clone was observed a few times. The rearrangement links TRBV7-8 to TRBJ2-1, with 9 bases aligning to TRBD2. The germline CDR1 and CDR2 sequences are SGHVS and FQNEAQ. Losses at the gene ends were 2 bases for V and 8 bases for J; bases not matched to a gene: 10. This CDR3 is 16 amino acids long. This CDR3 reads CASSLSGSGRGDEQFF. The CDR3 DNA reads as TGTGCCAGCAGCTTATCAGGTAGCGGGAGAGGGGATGAGCAGTTCTTC.

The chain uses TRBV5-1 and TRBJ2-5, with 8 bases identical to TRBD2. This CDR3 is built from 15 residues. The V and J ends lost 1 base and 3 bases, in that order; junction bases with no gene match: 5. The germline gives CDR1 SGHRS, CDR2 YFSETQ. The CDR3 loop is CASSLHAGGEETQYF. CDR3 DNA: TGCGCCAGCAGCTTGCACGCGGGAGGAGAAGAGACCCAGTACTTC.

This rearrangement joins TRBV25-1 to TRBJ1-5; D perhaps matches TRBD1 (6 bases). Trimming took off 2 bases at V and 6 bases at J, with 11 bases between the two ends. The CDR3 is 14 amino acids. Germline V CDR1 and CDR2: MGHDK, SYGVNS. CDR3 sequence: CASSENRDGQPQHF. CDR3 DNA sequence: TGTGCCAGCAGTGAAAACAGGGATGGTCAGCCCCAGCATTTT.

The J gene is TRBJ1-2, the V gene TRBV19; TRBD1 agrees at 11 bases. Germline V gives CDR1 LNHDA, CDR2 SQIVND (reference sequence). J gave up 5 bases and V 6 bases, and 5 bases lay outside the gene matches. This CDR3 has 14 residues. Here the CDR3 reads CASSHRDRGYGYTF. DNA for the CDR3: TGTGCCAGTAGCCACCGGGACAGGGGGTATGGCTACACCTTC.

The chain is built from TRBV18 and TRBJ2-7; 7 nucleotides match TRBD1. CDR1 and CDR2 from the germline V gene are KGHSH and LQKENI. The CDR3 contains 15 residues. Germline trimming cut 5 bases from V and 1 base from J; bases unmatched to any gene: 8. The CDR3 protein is CASSSPGTASYEQYF. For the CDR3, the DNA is TGTGCCAGCTCAAGCCCCGGGACAGCTTCCTACGAGCAGTACTTC.

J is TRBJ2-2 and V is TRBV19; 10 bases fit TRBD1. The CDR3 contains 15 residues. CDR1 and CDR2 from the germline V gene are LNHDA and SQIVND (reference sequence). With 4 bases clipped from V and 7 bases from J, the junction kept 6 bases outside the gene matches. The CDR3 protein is CASSNRQGALGELFF. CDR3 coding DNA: TGTGCCAGTAGTAACCGACAGGGGGCGCTCGGGGAGCTGTTTTTT.

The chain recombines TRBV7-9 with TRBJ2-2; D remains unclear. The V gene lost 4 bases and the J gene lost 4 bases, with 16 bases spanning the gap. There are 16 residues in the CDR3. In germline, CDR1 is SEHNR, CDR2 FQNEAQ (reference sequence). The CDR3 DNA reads TGTGCCAGCAGCTCACTTCTTGGTTCGGGCACCGGGGAGCTGTTTTTT. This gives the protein CASSSLLGSGTGELFF. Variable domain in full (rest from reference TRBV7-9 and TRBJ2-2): DTGVSQNPRHKITKRGQNVTFRCDPISEHNRLYWYRQTLGQGPEFLTYFQNEAQLEKSRLLSDRFSAERPKGSFSTLEIQRTEQGDSAMYLCASSSLLGSGTGELFFGEGSRLTVL.

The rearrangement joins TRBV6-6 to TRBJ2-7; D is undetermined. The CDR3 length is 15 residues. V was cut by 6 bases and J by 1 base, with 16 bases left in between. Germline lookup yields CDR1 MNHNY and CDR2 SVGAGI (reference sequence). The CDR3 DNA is TGTGCCAGCAGCCAAACCTCGGACGGGTCCTACGAGCAGTACTTC. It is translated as CASSQTSDGSYEQYF.

CDR3 sequence (DNA): TGTGCCAGCAGCACTAACAGGGGGCAAGGTCAGCCCCAGCATTTT. Translating gives CASSTNRGQGQPQHF. The chain carries TRBV28 and TRBJ1-5; 9 positions match TRBD1. Germline assignment: CDR1 MDHEN and CDR2 SYDVKM. V was clipped by 6 bases and J by 6 bases; unmatched bases: 9. This CDR3 spans 15 amino acids.

The CDR3 is CASSGGVPSTDTQYF. The CDR3 nucleotides read TGTGCCAGCAGCGGTGGGGTTCCGAGCACAGATACGCAGTATTTT. The chain has TRBV9 and TRBJ2-3; no clear D gene. Germline V CDR1 and CDR2: SGDLS, YYNGEE. There are 15 residues in the CDR3. Trimming removed 3 bases from V and 0 bases from J, with 11 bases in between.